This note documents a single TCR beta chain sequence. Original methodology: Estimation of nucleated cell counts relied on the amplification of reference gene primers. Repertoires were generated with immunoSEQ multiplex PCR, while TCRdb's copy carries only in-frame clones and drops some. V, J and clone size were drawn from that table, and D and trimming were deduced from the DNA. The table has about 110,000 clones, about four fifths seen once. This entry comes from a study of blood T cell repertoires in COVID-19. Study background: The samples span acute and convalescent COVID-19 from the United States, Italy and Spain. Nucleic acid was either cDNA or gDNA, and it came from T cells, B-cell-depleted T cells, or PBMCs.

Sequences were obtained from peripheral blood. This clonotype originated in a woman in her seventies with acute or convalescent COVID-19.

The CDR3 region is CASSQASGQGVYGYTF. CDR3 bases: TGCGCCAGCAGCCAAGCGAGTGGACAGGGGGTCTATGGCTACACCTTC. The chain uses TRBV4-1 and TRBJ1-2; 10 nucleotides match TRBD1. There are 16 residues in the CDR3. Losses at the gene ends were 1 base for V and 4 bases for J; bases not matched to a gene: 6. The germline CDR1 and CDR2 sequences are MGHRA and YSYEKL.